The source of this T cell receptor beta chain is a study of blood T cell repertoires in COVID-19. This CDR3 is built from 13 residues. CDR1 and CDR2 (germline): SGHRS, YFSETQ. Trimming stripped 6 bases from V and 2 bases from J, with 10 bases between. The data were produced by immunoSEQ multiplex PCR, yet TCRdb's version contains in-frame clones alone and is incomplete. The data hold about 69,000 clones, with approximately 79% observed a single time. Input material: peripheral blood. V gene TRBV5-1 combines with J gene TRBJ2-3, with a tentative D call TRBD2 (5 bases). The clonotype was recovered from a human donor in a cohort sampled during active COVID-19. The CDR3: CASNEGTTDTQYF. Here the CDR3 DNA reads TGCGCCAGCAATGAGGGAACCACAGATACGCAGTATTTT.